These 19 T cell receptor beta chains were all obtained from the same sample, sequenced in a study of early T cells in non-severe SARS-CoV-2 infection. TCRdb reanalysed the 5' RACE reads using MiXCR and keeps one entry per CDR3 protein. The profile shows 65,000 to 85,000 distinct CDR3 sequences, more than 9% of them singletons. The sequencing sample was made of whole blood. The receptor source for this set is an adult who was a healthcare worker with PCR-confirmed SARS-CoV-2 infection or an uninfected control (not recorded which).

This chain joins TRBV29-1 and TRBJ2-4; 8 bases are a match to TRBD2. This CDR3 contains 13 residues. Germline-derived CDR1 and CDR2 are SQVTM and ANQGSEA. Losses at the gene ends were 4 bases for V and 2 bases for J; bases not matched to a gene: 1. The CDR3 protein is CSVAGGSKNIQYF. CDR3 nucleotides: TGCAGCGTTGCGGGGGGGTCCAAAAACATTCAGTACTTC.

This rearrangement joins TRBV7-9 to TRBJ2-5; D unclear. Germline CDR1 SEHNR, CDR2 FQNEAQ (reference sequence). The CDR3 spans 15 residues. Trimming left V 6 bases short and J 5 bases short, with 19 bases between. CDR3 in amino acids: CASSGWGSRDETQYF. The DNA for the CDR3 is TGTGCCAGCAGTGGTTGGGGTAGCCGTGACGAGACCCAGTACTTC. Drawing the rest from reference TRBV7-9 and TRBJ2-5, the complete variable domain is DTGVSQNPRHKITKRGQNVTFRCDPISEHNRLYWYRQTLGQGPEFLTYFQNEAQLEKSRLLSDRFSAERPKGSFSTLEIQRTEQGDSAMYLCASSGWGSRDETQYFGPGTRLLVL.

The rearrangement uses TRBV19 and TRBJ2-2; 9 bases fit TRBD2. J was trimmed by 1 base and V by 6 bases; bases with no gene match: 3. This CDR3 comprises 15 residues. Germline V lookup: CDR1 LNHDA, CDR2 SQIVND (reference sequence). This CDR3 is CASSPTSGNTGELFF. CDR3 nucleotide sequence: TGTGCCAGTAGCCCGACTAGCGGGAACACCGGGGAGCTGTTTTTT.

J is TRBJ2-2 and V is TRBV3-1; D assignment may be TRBD1 or TRBD2 (6 bases each). Germline values: CDR1 LGHDT, CDR2 YNNKEL (reference sequence). Trimming removed 2 bases from V and 7 bases from J, with 11 bases in between. The CDR3 has 14 amino acids. The CDR3 nucleotides read TGTGCCAGCAGCCAATCGGGGGCGGACGGGGAGCTGTTTTTT. Protein: CASSQSGADGELFF.

The chain uses TRBV2 and TRBJ2-6; TRBD2 might be the D (5 bases). Germline values: CDR1 SNHLY, CDR2 FYNNEI. Between the trimmed V and J ends, which lost 7 bases and 0 bases, there was a span of 7 bases. The CDR3 extends over 14 amino acids. CDR3: CASIGISGANVLTF. The CDR3 DNA reads as TGTGCCAGCATCGGGATCTCTGGGGCCAACGTCCTGACTTTC.

In this sample, this clonotype turned up many times. The chain employs TRBV9 and TRBJ2-1; D may be TRBD2 (5 bases). The V end was cut by 3 bases, the J end by 11 bases, with 15 bases between. Germline V gene data show CDR1 as SGDLS and CDR2 as YYNGEE. The CDR3 contains 13 residues. The CDR3 region is CASSEVERAKQFF. The DNA of the CDR3 is TGTGCCAGCAGCGAGGTCGAGAGGGCAAAGCAGTTCTTC.

This clonotype came up many times. This chain connects TRBV5-1 to TRBJ2-7, with D possibly being TRBD1 (6 bases). V lost 2 bases, J lost 2 bases, and 11 bases lay in between. Germline CDR1 SGHRS, CDR2 YFSETQ. CDR3 size: 14 residues. The CDR3 sequence is CASSFQGPAYEQYF. As DNA, the CDR3 is TGCGCCAGCAGCTTCCAGGGGCCCGCCTACGAGCAGTACTTC.

This clonotype was detected many times. V usage is TRBV7-9 and J usage is TRBJ2-5; TRBD1 matches at 7 bases. The CDR3 has 15 amino acids. Losses at the gene ends were 1 base for V and 2 bases for J; bases not matched to a gene: 4. Germline CDR1 and CDR2: SEHNR and FQNEAQ (reference sequence). The CDR3 nucleotides are TGTGCCAGCAGCTTAGGACAGGGAAAGCAAGAGACCCAGTACTTC. Protein product: CASSLGQGKQETQYF.

This clonotype was detected a few times. The chain couples TRBV19 to TRBJ2-4; the D call may be TRBD1 or TRBD2 (6 bases each). V was cut by 6 bases and J by 9 bases, with 9 bases left in between. Germline CDR1 reads LNHDA; CDR2 reads SQIVND (reference sequence). The length of the CDR3 is 11 residues. The CDR3 here is CASRGGGIQYF. In nucleotides, the CDR3 is TGTGCCAGTAGGGGGGGCGGCATTCAGTACTTC.

Many counts were recorded for this clonotype. This chain joins TRBV6-5 and TRBJ2-3, with TRBD2 matching over 9 bases. The CDR3 runs to 16 residues. With V trimmed by 0 bases and J by 6 bases, 7 bases remained unmatched. The germline V gene encodes CDR1 MNHEY and CDR2 SVGAGI. The CDR3: CASSYSMAGGPDTQYF. CDR3 nucleotides: TGTGCCAGCAGTTACTCGATGGCGGGGGGGCCTGATACGCAGTATTTT.

A few counts support this clonotype. The V call is TRBV7-8, the J call TRBJ2-6, with 14 bases matching TRBD2. V lost 2 bases, J lost 0 bases, and 6 bases stayed unmatched. The CDR3 has 20 amino acids. Germline V gene lookup returns CDR1 SGHVS and CDR2 FQNEAQ. CDR3 DNA sequence: TGTGCCAGCAGCTTAAGAGGACTAGCGGGGGGTTACTCTGGGGCCAACGTCCTGACTTTC. Translating gives CASSLRGLAGGYSGANVLTF. The full variable domain, with the rest looked up from reference TRBV7-8 and TRBJ2-6, is GAGVSQSPRYKVAKRGQDVALRCDPISGHVSLFWYQQALGQGPEFLTYFQNEAQLDKSGLPSDRFFAERPEGSVSTLKIQRTQQEDSAVYLCASSLRGLAGGYSGANVLTFGAGSRLTVL.

In this sample, this clonotype turned up many times. The J gene is TRBJ2-5, the V gene TRBV2; possible D gene TRBD2, 5 bases. V was trimmed by 3 bases and J by 13 bases, leaving 15 bases between them. CDR3 length: 12 amino acids. Germline V gives CDR1 SNHLY, CDR2 FYNNEI. CDR3 nucleotides: TGTGCCAGCAGTGAGGAGGCAGCGCCTCCGTACTTC. Residues: CASSEEAAPPYF.

This clonotype came up many times. The chain joins TRBV6-1 to TRBJ1-5, with D unresolved. Germline CDR1 MNHNS, CDR2 SASEGT. CDR3 length: 13 residues. Trimming took off 2 bases at V and 2 bases at J, with 4 bases between the two ends. The CDR3 protein is CASSERGNQPQHF. The CDR3 region has the DNA TGTGCCAGCAGTGAAAGGGGCAATCAGCCCCAGCATTTT.

This clonotype came up a few times. V and J are TRBV7-9 and TRBJ1-4; D perhaps matches TRBD1 (5 bases). V lost 1 base to trimming and J lost 5 bases, with 5 bases between them. CDR3 size: 13 residues. Germline V lookup: CDR1 SEHNR, CDR2 FQNEAQ (reference sequence). The CDR3 DNA follows: TGTGCCAGCAGCTTAGGACAGAATGAAAAACTGTTTTTT. This translates into CASSLGQNEKLFF.

This clonotype came up many times. This chain joins TRBV5-1 and TRBJ1-1; D is ambiguous. There are 15 residues in the CDR3. V was trimmed by 4 bases and J by 0 bases, leaving 13 bases between them. From germline, CDR1 is SGHRS and CDR2 YFSETQ. The CDR3 bases are TGCGCCAGCAGCCCCCGGGCAGAAATGAACACTGAAGCTTTCTTT. Amino acid sequence: CASSPRAEMNTEAFF.

This clonotype was counted many times. V usage is TRBV2 and J usage is TRBJ2-6, with 8 nucleotides matching TRBD1. Germline loops: CDR1 SNHLY, CDR2 FYNNEI. This CDR3 has 16 residues. The J segment lost 2 bases and the V segment lost 5 bases, leaving 5 bases of the junction unmatched. CDR3: CASSPRTGTGANVLTF. In nucleotides, the CDR3 is TGTGCCAGCAGTCCACGGACAGGGACTGGGGCCAACGTCCTGACTTTC.

This clonotype was seen repeatedly, ten times or more. The CDR3 nucleotides are TGTGCCAGCGGTGCCCAGGGCATGAACACTGAAGCTTTCTTT. It encodes CASGAQGMNTEAFF. The chain uses TRBV12-3 or TRBV12-4 and TRBJ1-1, with D maybe TRBD1 (5 bases). Trimming left V 8 bases short and J 0 bases short, with 13 bases between. This CDR3 is built from 14 residues.

This clonotype has a count of ten or more. The chain joins TRBV7-9 to TRBJ2-3; 11 nucleotides line up with TRBD2. CDR1 and CDR2 from the germline V gene are SEHNR and FQNEAQ (reference sequence). The CDR3 runs 17 residues. The V gene end was trimmed by 5 bases and the J gene end by 1 base; junction bases not matched to a gene: 8. The CDR3 loop is CASSGLLAGDGTDTQYF. CDR3 DNA sequence: TGTGCCAGCAGCGGATTACTAGCGGGAGACGGCACAGATACGCAGTATTTT. Using reference TRBV7-9 and TRBJ2-3 for the parts outside the CDR3, the full variable domain is DTGVSQNPRHKITKRGQNVTFRCDPISEHNRLYWYRQTLGQGPEFLTYFQNEAQLEKSRLLSDRFSAERPKGSFSTLEIQRTEQGDSAMYLCASSGLLAGDGTDTQYFGPGTRLTVL.

This clonotype occurred a few times. This chain connects TRBV15 to TRBJ2-3; TRBD1 is a possible D gene (5 bases). Trimming left V 0 bases short and J 2 bases short, with 18 bases between. The CDR3 loop spans 18 amino acids. The germline V gene has CDR1 LNHNV and CDR2 YYDKDF (reference sequence). The CDR3 nucleotides read TGTGCCACCAGCAGAGATAAGGACACGCGTATTTTCACAGATACGCAGTATTTT. It specifies CATSRDKDTRIFTDTQYF. Filled out from reference TRBV15 and TRBJ2-3, the complete variable domain reads DAMVIQNPRYQVTQFGKPVTLSCSQTLNHNVMYWYQQKSSQAPKLLFHYYDKDFNNEADTPDNFQSRRPNTSFCFLDIRSPGLGDTAMYLCATSRDKDTRIFTDTQYFGPGTRLTVL.